A single sample gave rise to the 25 T cell receptor beta chains below, sequenced in a study of cytomegalovirus exposure and HLA in healthy donors. Amplification used 60 Vbeta primers and 13 Jbeta primers. Sequenced by immunoSEQ multiplex PCR; TCRdb stores in-frame clones only, minus some. This sample's clone table lists around 100,000 clones. Source material: PBMCs. The receptor set was obtained from a middle-aged man in good health and CMV-seronegative.

The J gene is TRBJ1-4, the V gene TRBV18; 9 nucleotides align to TRBD1. The length of the CDR3 is 16 residues. Unmatched junction bases numbered 12, after V lost 0 bases and J lost 13 bases. Germline CDR1 is KGHSH and CDR2 is LQKENI. The CDR3 region is CASSPPNPGQGSGLFF. The CDR3 DNA reads as TGTGCCAGCTCACCACCTAATCCGGGACAGGGATCAGGACTGTTTTTT.

The genes are TRBV19 and TRBJ1-5; no clear D. CDR1 and CDR2 from the germline V gene are LNHDA and SQIVND (reference sequence). V lost 5 bases to trimming and J lost 3 bases, with 8 bases between them. The CDR3 spans 13 residues. Here the CDR3 DNA reads TGTGCCAGTAGTGGACGGGACAATCAGCCCCAGCATTTT. Protein sequence: CASSGRDNQPQHF.

The rearrangement links TRBV30 to TRBJ2-2; perhaps TRBD1 as D (6 bases). Deletions cut 3 bases from V and 4 bases from J, with 12 bases between. This CDR3 comprises 14 residues. CDR1 is GTSNPN, CDR2 SVGIG, per germline (reference sequence). CDR3 coding DNA: TGTGCCTGGAGCGGGCAGGGGACCACCGGGGAGCTGTTTTTT. Amino acid sequence: CAWSGQGTTGELFF.

The CDR3 protein is CASSQTGRSGNTIYF. The CDR3 coding sequence is TGTGCCAGCAGCCAGACAGGGAGGTCTGGAAACACCATATATTTT. This chain uses TRBV27 with TRBJ1-3; 7 positions agree with TRBD1. The CDR3 has 15 amino acids. Germline CDR1 MNHEY, CDR2 SMNVEV (reference sequence). Trimming at V came to 6 bases and at J to 1 base, leaving 6 bases not matched to a gene.

The J gene is TRBJ2-3, the V gene TRBV10-1; 7 bases match TRBD2. Per germline, CDR1 WNHNN and CDR2 SYGVQD (reference sequence). This CDR3 spans 13 amino acids. Trimming cost V 6 bases and J 4 bases; bases outside gene matches: 4. CDR3: CASRNGRSDTQYF. CDR3 coding DNA: TGCGCCAGCAGGAACGGGAGGTCAGATACGCAGTATTTT.

This chain joins TRBV7-9 and TRBJ1-1; D may be TRBD1 (6 bases). Germline lookup yields CDR1 SEHNR and CDR2 FQNEAQ (reference sequence). The CDR3 consists of 16 residues. V was trimmed by 3 bases and J by 3 bases, leaving 17 bases between them. The CDR3 loop is CASSFSGGAGDTEAFF. CDR3 sequence (DNA): TGTGCCAGCAGCTTCTCGGGGGGCGCCGGGGACACTGAAGCTTTCTTT.

This sequence joins TRBV29-1 and TRBJ1-2; D may be TRBD1 (5 bases). The CDR3 loop spans 13 amino acids. Germline-derived CDR1 and CDR2 are SQVTM and ANQGSEA. V lost 0 bases to trimming and J lost 8 bases, with 13 bases between them. In DNA form, the CDR3 reads TGCAGCGTTGAAGACCCAGGGAGGAGCGGCTACACCTTC. Translating it yields CSVEDPGRSGYTF.

The chain couples TRBV6-1 to TRBJ2-4, with D maybe TRBD2 (6 bases). Trimming removed 2 bases at V and 0 bases at J, with 17 bases between. CDR1 is MNHNS, CDR2 SASEGT, per germline. CDR3 length: 18 residues. Here the CDR3 reads CASSESGLRTLAKNIQYF. CDR3 coding DNA: TGTGCCAGCAGTGAATCGGGACTTCGGACTTTAGCCAAAAACATTCAGTACTTC.

The chain couples TRBV10-3 to TRBJ1-6; tentative D call: TRBD1 (5 bases). The CDR3 runs to 15 residues. V was pared by 7 bases and J by 9 bases, with 19 bases between. Germline values: CDR1 ENHRY, CDR2 SYGVKD. The CDR3 is CAINDPGRGGSPLHF. CDR3 nucleotide sequence: TGTGCCATCAATGATCCGGGGCGCGGGGGTTCACCCCTCCACTTT.

This chain links TRBV7-2 with TRBJ2-5; 9 bases line up with TRBD2. The V gene end was trimmed by 4 bases and the J gene end by 4 bases; junction bases not matched to a gene: 10. This CDR3 comprises 16 residues. Looked up from germline, CDR1 is SGHTA and CDR2 is FQGNSA. For the CDR3, the DNA is TGTGCCAGCAGCTCCTCCCCGGGCGGGAGGGTAGAGACCCAGTACTTC. Protein: CASSSSPGGRVETQYF.

The CDR3 reads CASSREWAVSGNTIYF. Here the CDR3 DNA reads TGCGCCAGCAGCCGAGAATGGGCAGTCTCTGGAAACACCATATATTTT. This rearrangement joins TRBV4-3 to TRBJ1-3; D call uncertain. The CDR3 is made up of 16 amino acids. Trimming stripped 4 bases from V and 0 bases from J, with 13 bases between. Germline-derived CDR1 and CDR2 are LGHNA and YSLEER.

This rearrangement joins TRBV19 to TRBJ2-6; no clear D. This CDR3 is 15 amino acids long. Trimming cost V 1 base and J 2 bases, with 6 bases left between them. Germline lookup yields CDR1 LNHDA and CDR2 SQIVND (reference sequence). This chain's CDR3 is CASSIVEAGANVLTF. CDR3 in DNA: TGTGCCAGTAGTATAGTTGAGGCTGGGGCCAACGTCCTGACTTTC.

This chain joins TRBV6-4 and TRBJ2-1; 7 bases fit TRBD2. CDR1 and CDR2 (germline): MRHNA, SNTAGT. Losses at the gene ends were 4 bases for V and 1 base for J; bases not matched to a gene: 1. This CDR3 comprises 14 residues. CDR3 coding DNA: TGTGCCAGCAGTGCTAGCGGATCCTACAATGAGCAGTTCTTC. It is translated as CASSASGSYNEQFF.

This sequence joins TRBV5-1 and TRBJ2-1; 9 bases are a match to TRBD1. The CDR3 is 14 residues long. CDR1 and CDR2 (germline): SGHRS, YFSETQ. Trimming removed 1 base from V and 8 bases from J; junction bases left unmatched: 4. The CDR3 nucleotides are TGCGCCAGCAGCTTGACAGGGGGCCGCTATGAGCAGTTCTTC. Translated: CASSLTGGRYEQFF.

This chain links TRBV4-3 with TRBJ2-1, with a weak D call TRBD1 (6 bases). CDR3 size: 15 residues. Germline assignment: CDR1 LGHNA and CDR2 YSLEER. Trimming stripped 5 bases from V and 2 bases from J, with 13 bases between. The CDR3 loop is CASSIRQGTYNEQFF. The CDR3 DNA follows: TGCGCCAGCAGCATAAGGCAGGGGACCTACAATGAGCAGTTCTTC.

The genes are TRBV7-2 and TRBJ1-4, with D hard to call. The length of the CDR3 is 15 residues. CDR1 and CDR2 from the germline V gene are SGHTA and FQGNSA. The V gene lost 1 base and the J gene lost 7 bases, with 13 bases spanning the gap. CDR3 DNA: TGTGCCAGCAGCTTAGGCCCGGGCGGAGGTGAAAAACTGTTTTTT. As protein: CASSLGPGGGEKLFF.

CDR3 DNA sequence: TGCGCCAGCAGCCCCGGGAGCTCGAACACCGGGGAGCTGTTTTTT. It yields the protein CASSPGSSNTGELFF. The chain is built from TRBV5-1 and TRBJ2-2; D might be TRBD2 (6 bases). This CDR3 spans 15 amino acids. Germline V lookup: CDR1 SGHRS, CDR2 YFSETQ. The V end lost 4 bases, the J end lost 0 bases, and 10 bases lay between the germline ends.

This chain connects TRBV7-2 to TRBJ1-2; D may be TRBD1 (5 bases). In germline, CDR1 is SGHTA, CDR2 FQGNSA. The CDR3 spans 15 residues. Deletions cut 1 base from V and 8 bases from J, with 17 bases between. CDR3 residues: CASSLVGQGGRGYTF. The DNA of the CDR3 is TGTGCCAGCAGCTTAGTTGGGCAGGGTGGTAGGGGCTACACCTTC. Based on the CDR3 plus reference TRBV7-2 and TRBJ1-2, the full variable domain is GAGVSQSPSNKVTEKGKDVELRCDPISGHTALYWYRQSLGQGLEFLIYFQGNSAPDKSGLPSDRFSAERTGGSVSTLTIQRTQQEDSAVYLCASSLVGQGGRGYTFGSGTRLTVV.

The J gene is TRBJ2-7, the V gene TRBV6-5; TRBD2 agrees at 9 bases. The V segment lost 2 bases and the J segment 2 bases; nucleotides outside the gene matches: 4. CDR1 and CDR2 (germline): MNHEY, SVGAGI. The CDR3 consists of 15 residues. CDR3 sequence: CASSYASSGTYEQYF. The CDR3 nucleotides are TGTGCCAGCAGTTACGCGTCTAGCGGGACCTACGAGCAGTACTTC.

The genes are TRBV2 and TRBJ2-3; tentative D call: TRBD2 (6 bases). From germline, CDR1 is SNHLY and CDR2 FYNNEI. The CDR3 consists of 14 residues. Between the trimmed V and J ends, which lost 5 bases and 4 bases, there was a span of 13 bases. The CDR3 DNA reads as TGTGCCAGCAGTCCGGTCGGGGGAGCAGATACGCAGTATTTT. Translation gives CASSPVGGADTQYF.

This chain links TRBV19 with TRBJ2-7; 12 bases fit TRBD2. J lost 0 bases, V lost 8 bases, and 2 bases had no gene match. This CDR3 spans 14 amino acids. Germline V gene sequence: CDR1 LNHDA, CDR2 SQIVND (reference sequence). The CDR3 nucleotides are TGTGCCAGTGGACTAGCGGGATCCTCCTACGAGCAGTACTTC. This gives the protein CASGLAGSSYEQYF.

The chain combines TRBV28 with TRBJ1-4, with 7 positions matching TRBD1. This CDR3 spans 22 amino acids. In germline, CDR1 is MDHEN, CDR2 SYDVKM. Trimming took 4 bases from V and 8 from J; bases not matched to a gene: 31. CDR3 nucleotide sequence: TGTGCCAGCAGTTCCGTTTCCCTCCTAGCAACGCACACAGGGGACCAGCAGGAAAAACTGTTTTTT. Residues: CASSSVSLLATHTGDQQEKLFF.

The chain employs TRBV7-9 and TRBJ1-2; D uncertain. The CDR3 is 12 amino acids. The V end was cut by 0 bases, the J end by 8 bases, with 7 bases between. Germline V CDR1 and CDR2: SEHNR, FQNEAQ (reference sequence). CDR3: CASSLAQLGYTF. CDR3 sequence (DNA): TGTGCCAGCAGCTTAGCTCAGTTGGGCTACACCTTC. Based on the CDR3 plus reference TRBV7-9 and TRBJ1-2, the full variable domain is DTGVSQNPRHKITKRGQNVTFRCDPISEHNRLYWYRQTLGQGPEFLTYFQNEAQLEKSRLLSDRFSAERPKGSFSTLEIQRTEQGDSAMYLCASSLAQLGYTFGSGTRLTVV.

The gene calls are TRBV18 and TRBJ2-5, with 9 bases aligning to TRBD2. The CDR3 extends over 17 amino acids. The germline CDR1 and CDR2 sequences are KGHSH and LQKENI. V gave up 3 bases and J gave up 4 bases; unmatched junction bases: 12. The CDR3 region has the DNA TGTGCCAGCTCACCTTTGCGGTCAGCGGGAGGATTAGAGACCCAGTACTTC. It translates to CASSPLRSAGGLETQYF.

This chain uses TRBV4-2 with TRBJ2-5; 10 positions match TRBD2. The germline gives CDR1 LGHNA, CDR2 YNFKEQ. CDR3 size: 17 residues. With V trimmed by 5 bases and J by 1 base, 10 bases remained unmatched. CDR3 nucleotide sequence: TGTGCCAGCAGCTTCGAAGTTAGCGGGGGGCGCCAAGAGACCCAGTACTTC. This codes for CASSFEVSGGRQETQYF.